The 15 T cell receptor beta chains in this list originate from one sample, sequenced in a study of post-analysis software for immune sequencing data. cDNA libraries for TCR beta contained unique molecular identifiers. TCRdb independently ran MiXCR on the PCR reads; one entry per CDR3 protein. The sample consists of approximately 460,000 distinct CDR3 sequences, under 55% of them appearing once. General study points: The study found TRBV5-6, TRBV5-1 and TRBV20-1 among five TRBV segments more frequent in patients than controls.

These receptors are not linked to any known antigen. Sequenced material: blood. These receptors came from a girl between 5 and 17 years old with multiple sclerosis.

The genes are TRBV4-2 and TRBJ2-5, with TRBD1 identical over 10 bases. The CDR3 is made up of 15 amino acids. The germline CDR1 and CDR2 sequences are LGHNA and YNFKEQ. J was trimmed by 5 bases and V by 2 bases; bases with no gene match: 5. The CDR3 is CASSQPGTGAETQYF. CDR3 nucleotide sequence: TGTGCCAGCAGCCAACCCGGGACAGGGGCGGAGACCCAGTACTTC.

This chain joins TRBV7-2 and TRBJ2-7, with 15 bases matching TRBD2. CDR1 is SGHTA and CDR2 is FQGNSA in the germline V gene. This CDR3 contains 17 residues. After removal of 5 bases from V and 3 bases from J, the junction contained 8 bases not matched to a gene. The CDR3 loop is CASSLMGLAGGLYEQYF. In nucleotides, the CDR3 is TGTGCCAGCAGCCTCATGGGACTAGCGGGAGGTCTCTACGAGCAGTACTTC. Full variable domain (outside the CDR3, taken from reference TRBV7-2 and TRBJ2-7): GAGVSQSPSNKVTEKGKDVELRCDPISGHTALYWYRQSLGQGLEFLIYFQGNSAPDKSGLPSDRFSAERTGGSVSTLTIQRTQQEDSAVYLCASSLMGLAGGLYEQYFGPGTRLTVT.

This clonotype came up a few times. The rearrangement uses TRBV4-1 and TRBJ2-5; no firm D call. Trimming shortened V by 0 bases and J by 1 base, and 9 bases separated the two germline ends. CDR1 and CDR2 from the germline V gene are MGHRA and YSYEKL. This CDR3 comprises 15 residues. The chain's CDR3 is CASSQEGRTQETQYF. CDR3 nucleotide sequence: TGCGCCAGCAGCCAAGAGGGCAGGACCCAAGAGACCCAGTACTTC.

The CDR3 here is CASSLRTGGNTEAFF. DNA of the CDR3: TGTGCCAGCAGCTTAAGAACAGGGGGGAACACTGAAGCTTTCTTT. This chain links TRBV7-8 with TRBJ1-1, with 8 bases identical to TRBD1. V dropped 2 bases and J dropped 1; count of bases not matched to a gene: 3. This CDR3 region has 15 residues. The germline gives CDR1 SGHVS, CDR2 FQNEAQ.

V gene TRBV15 combines with J gene TRBJ2-1, with D tentatively TRBD1 or TRBD2 (5 bases each). CDR3 length: 13 residues. Trimming pared 0 bases from V and 5 bases from J, leaving 5 bases between. The germline CDR1 and CDR2 sequences are LNHNV and YYDKDF (reference sequence). The CDR3 is CATSREGDNEQFF. The CDR3 DNA is TGTGCCACCAGCAGAGAGGGGGACAATGAGCAGTTCTTC.

The chain links TRBV5-1 to TRBJ1-2, with D maybe TRBD1 (6 bases). CDR3 length: 16 residues. The V gene's germline CDR1 is SGHRS and CDR2 YFSETQ. Deletions cut 5 bases from V and 8 bases from J, with 25 bases between. The CDR3 sequence: CASRSTGNSYTFGYTF. CDR3 DNA sequence: TGCGCCAGCAGATCGACAGGAAACTCGTATACCTTCGGCTACACCTTC.

The chain joins TRBV20-1 to TRBJ2-3, with D perhaps matching TRBD2 (5 bases). V lost 3 bases and J 5 bases, leaving 18 bases between the germline ends. This CDR3 has 15 amino acids. Germline V lookup: CDR1 DFQATT, CDR2 SNEGSKA (reference sequence). CDR3 nucleotides: TGCAGTGCTAGTACTCTCCTAGCCGGTGGAGATACGCAGTATTTT. Protein: CSASTLLAGGDTQYF.

The chain has TRBV6-5 and TRBJ2-5; D is ambiguous. The J call may be wrong; the DNA end is better matched by TRBJ2-7. Germline values: CDR1 MNHEY, CDR2 SVGAGI. The CDR3 length is 13 residues. The CDR3 reads CASGTDVNYEQYF. DNA of the CDR3: TGTGCCAGCGGCACAGATGTGAACTACGAGCAGTACTTC.

The chain uses TRBV7-2 and TRBJ1-2; D perhaps matches TRBD1 (6 bases). Trimming left V 2 bases short and J 4 bases short, with 11 bases between. The CDR3 spans 14 residues. Germline CDR1 reads SGHTA; CDR2 reads FQGNSA. The CDR3 reads CASSLPADSYGYTF. The CDR3 DNA follows: TGTGCCAGCAGCTTACCGGCGGACAGCTATGGCTACACCTTC. The variable domain in full, completed from reference TRBV7-2 and TRBJ1-2, reads GAGVSQSPSNKVTEKGKDVELRCDPISGHTALYWYRQSLGQGLEFLIYFQGNSAPDKSGLPSDRFSAERTGGSVSTLTIQRTQQEDSAVYLCASSLPADSYGYTFGSGTRLTVV.

The chain recombines TRBV6-2 or TRBV6-3 with TRBJ1-2, with D perhaps TRBD1 (5 bases). CDR1 and CDR2 (germline): MNHEY, SVGEGT. The V and J ends lost 2 bases and 4 bases respectively, with 14 bases between them. The CDR3 runs 15 residues. CDR3 amino acids: CASSYGQGRLYGYTF. The CDR3 DNA follows: TGTGCCAGCAGTTACGGCCAGGGACGACTCTATGGCTACACCTTC.

The J gene is TRBJ1-4, the V gene TRBV6-6; 8 positions agree with TRBD1. Germline CDR1 MNHNY, CDR2 SVGAGI (reference sequence). The CDR3 contains 14 residues. V shed 4 bases and J 4 bases; nucleotides not matched to a gene: 2. CDR3 residues: CASSWTGHNEKLFF. Here the CDR3 DNA reads TGTGCCAGCAGTTGGACAGGGCATAATGAAAAACTGTTTTTT.

The rearrangement joins TRBV20-1 to TRBJ1-4; D not resolved. Germline V lookup: CDR1 DFQATT, CDR2 SNEGSKA (reference sequence). The CDR3 covers 11 residues. Deletions cut 3 bases from V and 7 bases from J, with 6 bases between. CDR3 nucleotide sequence: TGCAGTGCTAGTATGGTTGAAAAACTGTTTTTT. Translating gives CSASMVEKLFF.

This clonotype has only a few counts. The V and J genes are TRBV15 and TRBJ2-5; possible D gene TRBD1, 6 bases. TRBJ2-7 matches the DNA end more closely, so the J call is doubtful. CDR1 is LNHNV and CDR2 is YYDKDF in the germline V gene (reference sequence). This CDR3 spans 14 amino acids. As DNA, the CDR3 is TGTGCCACCAGCAGAGACCAGGGGCCCTACGAGCAGTACTTC. Its translation: CATSRDQGPYEQYF.

The V call is TRBV27, the J call TRBJ1-2; TRBD1 matches at 8 bases. Germline V gene sequence: CDR1 MNHEY, CDR2 SMNVEV (reference sequence). The CDR3 is made up of 13 amino acids. J gave up 4 bases and V 5 bases, and 3 bases lay outside the gene matches. As DNA, the CDR3 is TGTGCCAGCAGTATAACAGGGGGCTATGGCTACACCTTC. This codes for CASSITGGYGYTF.

The gene calls are TRBV29-1 and TRBJ2-1, with a tentative D call TRBD1 (6 bases). CDR3 length: 14 amino acids. Germline CDR1 is SQVTM and CDR2 is ANQGSEA. The V end was cut by 8 bases, the J end by 9 bases, with 23 bases between. CDR3 DNA: TGCAGCTTGGATCTGACAGGAAGGCAGCGTGAGCAGTTCTTC. Its protein is CSLDLTGRQREQFF.